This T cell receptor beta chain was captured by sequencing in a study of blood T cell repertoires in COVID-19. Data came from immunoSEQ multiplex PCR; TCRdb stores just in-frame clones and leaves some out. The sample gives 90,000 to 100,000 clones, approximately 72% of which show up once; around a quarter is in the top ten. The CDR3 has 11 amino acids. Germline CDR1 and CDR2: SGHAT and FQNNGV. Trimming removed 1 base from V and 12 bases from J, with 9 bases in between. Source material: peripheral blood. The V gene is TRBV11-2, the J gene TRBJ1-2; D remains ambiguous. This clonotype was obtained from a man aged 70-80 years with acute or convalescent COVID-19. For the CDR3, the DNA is TGTGCCAGCAGCTTAGTTCCAGGCGACACCTTC. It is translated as CASSLVPGDTF.